This passage covers 10 T cell receptor beta chains from one sample sequenced in a study of tissue T cells after allogeneic stem cell transplantation. Some clones are missing from TCRdb's copy, which holds only in-frame ones; the method was immunoSEQ multiplex PCR. The sample holds a few thousand clones, less than 75% seen once. Sample: tissue from the esophagus, taken at autopsy. These receptors were collected from an older female donor with lung cancer.

This sequence joins TRBV19 and TRBJ1-1, with D unresolved. Germline lookup yields CDR1 LNHDA and CDR2 SQIVND (reference sequence). V shed 5 bases and J shed 1 base, with 11 bases lying between them. The CDR3 contains 14 residues. The CDR3 DNA reads as TGTGCCAGTAGTCCCTTCCGGGAGAACACTGAAGCTTTCTTT. Its translation: CASSPFRENTEAFF.

The gene calls are TRBV30 and TRBJ1-2, with D hard to call. The germline gives CDR1 GTSNPN, CDR2 SVGIG (reference sequence). V dropped 1 base and J dropped 2 bases, with 8 bases sitting between them. This CDR3 is 13 amino acids long. The CDR3 region is CAWSGQVNYGYTF. Here the CDR3 DNA reads TGTGCCTGGAGTGGCCAGGTAAACTATGGCTACACCTTC.

A note on this clone: The junction departs from germline at one end; a sequencing error may be responsible. CDR3 nucleotides: TGTGCCAGCAGCCTAGCGGGAGCTGGGTACAATGAGCAGTTCTTC. It specifies CASSLAGAGYNEQFF. The V call is TRBV7-9, the J call TRBJ2-1, with TRBD2 matching over 10 bases. CDR1 is SEHNR and CDR2 is FQNEAQ in the germline V gene (reference sequence). This CDR3 is built from 15 residues.

This clone has more than one count but fewer than ten. The V call is TRBV5-1, the J call TRBJ2-5; the D gene is possibly TRBD2 (5 bases). Trimming removed 1 base from V and 3 bases from J, with 13 bases in between. This CDR3 contains 15 residues. Germline-derived CDR1 and CDR2 are SGHRS and YFSETQ. The CDR3 nucleotides are TGCGCCAGCAGCTTGTATCAACAGAGGGAAGAGACCCAGTACTTC. This encodes CASSLYQQREETQYF.

This chain uses TRBV30 with TRBJ2-7, with a weak D call TRBD1 (5 bases). The germline V gene has CDR1 GTSNPN and CDR2 SVGIG (reference sequence). This CDR3 spans 11 amino acids. V shed 5 bases and J shed 5 bases, with 10 bases lying between them. The CDR3 sequence: CAWEGVHEQYF. The CDR3 DNA reads as TGTGCCTGGGAAGGGGTGCACGAGCAGTACTTC.

The chain uses TRBV7-9 and TRBJ2-5, with no clear D. The CDR3 has 17 amino acids. Germline V gene lookup returns CDR1 SEHNR and CDR2 FQNEAQ (reference sequence). The ends were cut back, 1 base at V and 2 bases at J, with 17 bases in the middle. The CDR3 sequence is CASSLVGVAPLQETQYF. In DNA, the CDR3 is TGTGCCAGCAGCTTAGTTGGGGTGGCACCGCTACAAGAGACCCAGTACTTC. Using reference TRBV7-9 and TRBJ2-5 for the parts outside the CDR3, the full variable domain is DTGVSQNPRHKITKRGQNVTFRCDPISEHNRLYWYRQTLGQGPEFLTYFQNEAQLEKSRLLSDRFSAERPKGSFSTLEIQRTEQGDSAMYLCASSLVGVAPLQETQYFGPGTRLLVL.

This clone was picked up a small number of times. The chain combines TRBV3-1 (or the pseudogene TRBV3-2) with TRBJ2-7; D may be TRBD1 (6 bases). CDR3 length equals 15 residues. Trimming took 7 bases from V and 3 from J, leaving 19 bases between them. Per germline, CDR1 LGHDT and CDR2 YNNKEL (reference sequence). The CDR3 DNA follows: TGTGCCAGCATGGCATCGACCGGGACAAGCTACGAGCAGTACTTC. Translation: CASMASTGTSYEQYF.

The chain combines TRBV7-2 with TRBJ2-5; possibly TRBD2 for D (7 bases). The CDR3 consists of 17 residues. Germline CDR1 and CDR2: SGHTA and FQGNSA. Trimming removed 6 bases from V and 1 base from J, with 21 bases in between. The CDR3 DNA sequence: TGTGCCAGCAGTCCAAGGGGGGGGCGGAGATCCCAAGAGACCCAGTACTTC. This translates into CASSPRGGRRSQETQYF.

Only a few counts were recorded for this clone. The chain employs TRBV11-3 and TRBJ1-1; 9 bases are a match to TRBD1. Trimming removed 5 bases from V and 11 bases from J; junction bases left unmatched: 6. Germline V gene data show CDR1 as SGHNT and CDR2 as YENEEA. This CDR3 is 12 amino acids long. The CDR3: CASSPGTGNAFF. CDR3 bases: TGTGCCAGCAGCCCCGGGACAGGGAACGCTTTCTTT.

The chain links TRBV3-1 (or the pseudogene TRBV3-2) to TRBJ1-1, with a weak D call TRBD1 (5 bases). Per the germline V gene, CDR1 is LGHDT and CDR2 is YNNKEL (reference sequence). The CDR3 covers 13 residues. Trimming removed 6 bases from V and 1 base from J, with 9 bases in between. The CDR3 region is CASSRGENTEAFF. CDR3 nucleotide sequence: TGTGCCAGCAGTCGGGGGGAGAACACTGAAGCTTTCTTT.